This TCR beta chain emerged from a study of shared clonotypes between healthy human individuals. In this sample, this clone turned up once. The data were produced by immunoSEQ multiplex PCR, yet TCRdb's version contains in-frame clones alone and is incomplete. The data contain roughly 2.5 million clones, about 92% of them singletons. V lost 4 bases, J lost 2 bases, and 19 bases lay in between. The CDR3 loop spans 17 amino acids. Germline V gene data show CDR1 as SGHRS and CDR2 as YFSETQ. Sequencing was carried out using naive CD4+ T cells sorted from blood. Subset defined: CD45RA+ positively selected. The V gene is TRBV5-1, the J gene TRBJ2-4, with D possibly TRBD2 on 6 matching bases. This receptor was taken from a man between 18 and 35 years old in good health. CDR3 bases: TGCGCCAGCAGCAACGCGGGACTCCCAATAACCAAAAACATTCAGTACTTC. Translation: CASSNAGLPITKNIQYF.